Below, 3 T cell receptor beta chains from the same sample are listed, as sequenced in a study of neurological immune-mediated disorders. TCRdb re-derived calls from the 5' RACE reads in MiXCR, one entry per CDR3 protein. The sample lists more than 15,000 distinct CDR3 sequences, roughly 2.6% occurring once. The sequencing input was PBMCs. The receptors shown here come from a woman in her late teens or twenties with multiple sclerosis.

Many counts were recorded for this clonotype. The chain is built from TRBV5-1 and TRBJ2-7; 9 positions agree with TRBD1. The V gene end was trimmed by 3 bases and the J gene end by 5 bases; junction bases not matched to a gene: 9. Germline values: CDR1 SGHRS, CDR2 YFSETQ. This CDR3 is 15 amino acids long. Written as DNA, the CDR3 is TGCGCCAGCAGCTGGGGGGACAGGGTCGACCACGAGCAGTACTTC. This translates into CASSWGDRVDHEQYF. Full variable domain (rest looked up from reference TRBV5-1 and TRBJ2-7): KAGVTQTPRYLIKTRGQQVTLSCSPISGHRSVSWYQQTPGQGLQFLFEYFSETQRNKGNFPGRFSGRQFSNSRSEMNVSTLELGDSALYLCASSWGDRVDHEQYFGPGTRLTVT.

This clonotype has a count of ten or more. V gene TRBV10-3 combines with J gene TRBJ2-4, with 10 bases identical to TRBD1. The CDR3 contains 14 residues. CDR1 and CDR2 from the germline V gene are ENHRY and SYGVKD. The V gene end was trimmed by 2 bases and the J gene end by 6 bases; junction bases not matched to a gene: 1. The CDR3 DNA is TGTGCCATCAGTGAGGGGACAGGGGTAAACATTCAGTACTTC. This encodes CAISEGTGVNIQYF.

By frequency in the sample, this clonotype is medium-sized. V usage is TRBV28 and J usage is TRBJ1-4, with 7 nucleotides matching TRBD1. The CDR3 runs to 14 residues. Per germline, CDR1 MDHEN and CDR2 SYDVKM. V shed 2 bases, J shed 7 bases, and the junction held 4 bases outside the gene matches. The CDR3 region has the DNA TGTGCCAGCAGTTTAAAGGGACAGCGTGAAAAACTGTTTTTT. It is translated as CASSLKGQREKLFF.